This T cell receptor (beta chain) was profiled in a study of blood T cell repertoires in COVID-19. Study details: Samples came from the United States, Italy and Spain, spanning acute and convalescent COVID-19. Nucleic acid was either cDNA or gDNA, and it came from T cells, B-cell-depleted T cells, or PBMCs.

This clone was recorded only once. Per the germline V gene, CDR1 is ENHRY and CDR2 is SYGVKD. Germline trimming cut 4 bases from V and 2 bases from J; bases unmatched to any gene: 4. This CDR3 is built from 15 residues. Libraries were prepared by immunoSEQ multiplex PCR; TCRdb keeps only in-frame clonotypes and omits some of them. The profile shows approximately 430,000 clones, 86% of them singletons. Sequenced sample: peripheral blood. This sequence was found in a woman in her 30s with active or convalescent COVID-19. The rearrangement links TRBV10-3 to TRBJ2-2, with TRBD1 matching 7 bases. In nucleotides, the CDR3 is TGTGCCATCAGTGTCGACAGGGTCAACACCGGGGAGCTGTTTTTT. It translates to CAISVDRVNTGELFF.